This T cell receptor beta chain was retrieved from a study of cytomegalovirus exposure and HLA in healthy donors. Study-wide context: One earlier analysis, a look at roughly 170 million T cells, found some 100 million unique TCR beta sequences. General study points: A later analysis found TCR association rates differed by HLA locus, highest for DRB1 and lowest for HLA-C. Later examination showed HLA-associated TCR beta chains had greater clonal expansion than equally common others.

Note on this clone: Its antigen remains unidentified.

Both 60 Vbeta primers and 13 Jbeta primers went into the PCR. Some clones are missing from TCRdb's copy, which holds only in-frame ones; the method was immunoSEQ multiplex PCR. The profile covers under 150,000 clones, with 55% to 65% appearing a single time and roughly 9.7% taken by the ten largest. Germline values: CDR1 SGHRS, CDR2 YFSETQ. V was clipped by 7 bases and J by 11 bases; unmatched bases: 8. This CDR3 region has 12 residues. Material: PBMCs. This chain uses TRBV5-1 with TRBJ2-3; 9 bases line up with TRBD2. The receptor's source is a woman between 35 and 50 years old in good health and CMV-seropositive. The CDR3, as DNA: TGCGCCAGCTCCCTTAGCGGGAGCGGGCAGTATTTT. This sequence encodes CASSLSGSGQYF. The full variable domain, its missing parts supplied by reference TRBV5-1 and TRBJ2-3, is KAGVTQTPRYLIKTRGQQVTLSCSPISGHRSVSWYQQTPGQGLQFLFEYFSETQRNKGNFPGRFSGRQFSNSRSEMNVSTLELGDSALYLCASSLSGSGQYFGPGTRLTVL.